This TCR beta chain emerged from a study of shared clonotypes between healthy human individuals. Study-wide background: The cohort comprised a couple of women and a few men. Their ages spanned 18 to 49 years.

Trimming shortened V by 4 bases and J by 5 bases, and 14 bases separated the two germline ends. The CDR3 spans 14 residues. CDR1 is SNHLY and CDR2 is FYNNEI in the germline V gene. Deep-level assay runs were performed. Assay: immunoSEQ multiplex PCR; the TCRdb copy retains only in-frame clones and omits some. The sample gives 2,500,000 or so clones, about 90% of which show up once; about 0.41% is in the top ten. Sequenced sample: naive CD4+ T cells from PBMCs. Subset given: CD45RA+ positively selected. This sequence originates from a young man in good health. Some clones in this sample may be carry-over from other donors' samples. The chain recombines TRBV2 with TRBJ2-5; unclear D gene. This CDR3 reads CASSARLFGETQYF. Written as DNA, the CDR3 is TGTGCCAGCAGTGCTCGACTCTTTGGGGAGACCCAGTACTTC.